This T cell receptor (beta chain) appears in the sequencing data of a study of blood T cell repertoires in COVID-19. Using immunoSEQ multiplex PCR, the repertoire was profiled, and TCRdb retains in-frame clones only, with some absent. The sample has fewer than 250,000 clones, 84% seen once. V was shortened by 0 bases and J by 8 bases, with 15 bases between the two germline ends. The CDR3 spans 15 residues. CDR1 is SGHRS, CDR2 YFSETQ, per germline. The chain links TRBV5-1 to TRBJ2-4, with D possibly being TRBD2 (6 bases). The sample consisted of PBMCs or T cells enriched from blood (not recorded which). The sequence was collected from a woman between 25 and 40 years old who had been exposed to COVID-19. For the CDR3, the DNA is TGCGCCAGCAGCTTGGAGCGCACCCGCGGGGACATTCAGTACTTC. It translates to CASSLERTRGDIQYF. The entire variable domain, with the rest obtained from reference TRBV5-1 and TRBJ2-4, is as follows: KAGVTQTPRYLIKTRGQQVTLSCSPISGHRSVSWYQQTPGQGLQFLFEYFSETQRNKGNFPGRFSGRQFSNSRSEMNVSTLELGDSALYLCASSLERTRGDIQYFGAGTRLSVL.